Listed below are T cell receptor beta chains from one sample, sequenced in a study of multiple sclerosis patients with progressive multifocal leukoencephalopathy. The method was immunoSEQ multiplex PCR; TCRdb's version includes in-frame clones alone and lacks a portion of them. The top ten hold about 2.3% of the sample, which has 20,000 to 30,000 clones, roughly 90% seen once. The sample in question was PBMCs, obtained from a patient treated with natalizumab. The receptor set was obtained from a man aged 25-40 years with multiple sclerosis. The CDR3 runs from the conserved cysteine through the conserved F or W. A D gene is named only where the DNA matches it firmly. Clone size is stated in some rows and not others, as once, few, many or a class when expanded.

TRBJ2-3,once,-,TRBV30,CAWSGIHSTDTQYF,TGTGCCTGGAGTGGGATTCATAGCACAGATACGCAGTATTTT
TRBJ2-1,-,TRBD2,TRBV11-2,CASSWNGGLANHEQFF,TGTGCCAGCAGCTGGAACGGGGGACTAGCCAACCATGAGCAGTTCTTC
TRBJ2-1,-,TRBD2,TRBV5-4,CASSSSGLAFYNEQFF,TGTGCCAGCAGCTCGTCGGGACTAGCGTTTTACAATGAGCAGTTCTTC
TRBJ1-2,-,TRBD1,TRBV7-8,CASSLNRRTGGDYGYTF,TGTGCCAGCAGCTTAAACCGCAGGACAGGGGGGGACTATGGCTACACCTTC
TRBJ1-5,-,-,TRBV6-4,CASSQEGGQPQHF,TGTGCCAGCAGCCAGGAAGGAGGACAGCCCCAGCATTTT
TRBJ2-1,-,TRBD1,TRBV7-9,CASSSQGDHNEQFF,TGTGCCAGCAGCTCACAGGGGGACCACAATGAGCAGTTCTTC
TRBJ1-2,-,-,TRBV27,CASSLIGAQDPYTF,TGTGCCAGCAGTTTAATTGGGGCGCAGGACCCCTACACCTTC
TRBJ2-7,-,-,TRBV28,CAALRRGSYEQYF,TGTGCCGCCCTCAGAAGGGGGAGTTACGAGCAGTACTTC
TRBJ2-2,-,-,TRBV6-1,CASKSRGPNTGELFF,TGTGCCAGCAAGTCACGGGGCCCGAACACCGGGGAGCTGTTTTTT
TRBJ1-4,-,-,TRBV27,CASSLAGNRGTNEKLFF,TGTGCCAGCAGTTTAGCAGGAAATAGGGGAACTAATGAAAAACTGTTTTTT
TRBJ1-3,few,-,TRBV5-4,CASSLGRRGSGNTIYF,TGTGCCAGCAGCTTGGGGCGCCGTGGTAGTGGAAACACCATATATTTT
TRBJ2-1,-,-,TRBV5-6,CASSLRAREFF,TGTGCCAGCAGCTTGAGGGCTAGGGAGTTCTTC
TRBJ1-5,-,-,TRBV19,CASRPWTVYSNQPQHF,TGTGCCAGTAGGCCCTGGACAGTTTATAGCAATCAGCCCCAGCATTTT
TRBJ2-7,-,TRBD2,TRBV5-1,CASSAGLAGGFSYEQYF,TGCGCCAGCAGCGCCGGACTAGCGGGAGGTTTCTCCTACGAGCAGTACTTC
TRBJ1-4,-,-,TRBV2,CASSEAVAGLRGTNEKLFF,TGTGCCAGCAGTGAAGCCGTAGCGGGACTCCGGGGGACTAATGAAAAACTGTTTTTT
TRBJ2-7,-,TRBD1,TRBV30,CAWSKQGRDEQYF,TGTGCCTGGAGTAAACAGGGGCGGGACGAGCAGTACTTC
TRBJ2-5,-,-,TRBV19,CASSIEGRIEQYF,TGTGCCAGTAGTATAGAGGGTAGGATTGAGCAGTACTTC
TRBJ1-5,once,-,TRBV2,CASSIEGVLQPQHF,TGTGCCAGCTCCATTGAGGGGGTTCTTCAGCCCCAGCATTTT
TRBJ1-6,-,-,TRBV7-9,CASSIQGIGSPLHF,TGTGCCAGCAGCATACAGGGAATTGGCTCACCCCTCCACTTT
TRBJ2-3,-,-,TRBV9,CASRPRSGTDTQYF,TGTGCCAGCAGACCTAGAAGTGGCACAGATACGCAGTATTTT
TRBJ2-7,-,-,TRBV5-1,CASSLWTTLEEQYF,TGCGCCAGCAGCTTGTGGACCACCTTAGAGGAGCAGTACTTC
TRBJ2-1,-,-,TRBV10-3,CAISGTGTSSSYNEQFF,TGTGCCATCAGTGGAACCGGGACTTCGAGCTCCTACAATGAGCAGTTCTTC
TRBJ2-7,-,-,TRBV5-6,CASSFQSYEQYF,TGTGCCAGCAGCTTCCAATCCTACGAGCAGTACTTC
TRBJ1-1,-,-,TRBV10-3,CAISESLQGWNTEAFF,TGTGCCATCAGTGAGAGCTTACAGGGTTGGAACACTGAAGCTTTCTTT
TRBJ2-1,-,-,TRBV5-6,CASSLPTGEVQFF,TGTGCCAGCAGCTTACCGACTGGTGAAGTACAGTTCTTC
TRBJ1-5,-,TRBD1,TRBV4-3,CASSWGQGSNQPQHF,TGCGCCAGCAGCTGGGGACAGGGGAGCAATCAGCCCCAGCATTTT
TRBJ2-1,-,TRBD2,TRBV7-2,CASSRGGRGYNEQFF,TGTGCCAGCTCCCGCGGCGGGAGAGGTTACAATGAGCAGTTCTTC
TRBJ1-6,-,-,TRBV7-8,CASSPVNSPLHF,TGTGCCAGCAGCCCCGTAAATTCACCCCTCCACTTT
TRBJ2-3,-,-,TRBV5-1,CASSLDGSDTQYF,TGCGCCAGCAGCCTCGACGGGTCAGATACGCAGTATTTT
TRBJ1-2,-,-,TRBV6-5,CASRGSGTFYGYTF,TGTGCCAGCAGGGGCTCGGGAACTTTCTATGGCTACACCTTC
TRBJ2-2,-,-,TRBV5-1,CASSLDRLEKGELFF,TGCGCCAGCAGCTTGGATCGGCTAGAAAAGGGGGAGCTGTTTTTT
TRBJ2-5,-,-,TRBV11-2,CASSLVREETQYF,TGTGCCAGCAGCTTAGTTCGGGAAGAGACCCAGTACTTC
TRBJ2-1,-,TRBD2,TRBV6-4,CASSDSKAGALSGEQFF,TGTGCCAGCAGTGACTCGAAGGCGGGAGCCCTTAGCGGTGAGCAGTTCTTC
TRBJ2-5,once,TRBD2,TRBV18,CASSGEGETQYF,TGTGCCAGCTCAGGGGAGGGAGAGACCCAGTACTTC
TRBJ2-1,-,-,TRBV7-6,CASSGGTEQFF,TGTGCCAGCAGCGGAGGGACCGAGCAGTTCTTC
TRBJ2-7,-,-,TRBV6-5,CASSSTSGTPAYEQYF,TGTGCCAGCAGTTCCACTTCCGGGACTCCTGCCTACGAGCAGTACTTC
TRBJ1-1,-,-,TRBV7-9,CASSSWWGGGTEAFF,TGTGCCAGCAGCTCCTGGTGGGGGGGCGGGACTGAAGCTTTCTTT
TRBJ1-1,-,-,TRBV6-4,CASSTSLNTEAFF,TGTGCCAGCAGTACCTCTCTAAACACTGAAGCTTTCTTT
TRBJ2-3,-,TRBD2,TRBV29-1,CSVGNLAGGHTDTQYF,TGCAGCGTTGGTAACCTAGCGGGAGGCCACACAGATACGCAGTATTTT
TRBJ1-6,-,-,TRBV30,CAWSVAGNSPLHF,TGTGCCTGGAGTGTAGCGGGGAATTCACCCCTCCACTTT
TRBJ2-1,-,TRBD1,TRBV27,CASSLTGGPYNEQFF,TGTGCCAGCAGTCTTACAGGGGGCCCATACAATGAGCAGTTCTTC
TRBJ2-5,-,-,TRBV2,CASSVGSGKTQYF,TGTGCCAGCAGTGTCGGGAGCGGCAAGACCCAGTACTTC
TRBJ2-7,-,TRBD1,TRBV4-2,CASSQALGQSYEQYF,TGTGCCAGCAGCCAGGCCTTGGGACAGAGCTACGAGCAGTACTTC
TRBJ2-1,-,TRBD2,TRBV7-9,CASSFLAGESYNEQFF,TGTGCCAGCAGCTTCTTAGCGGGAGAATCCTACAATGAGCAGTTCTTC
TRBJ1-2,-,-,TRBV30,CAWSTGLPGYTF,TGTGCCTGGAGTACAGGCCTGCCCGGCTACACCTTC
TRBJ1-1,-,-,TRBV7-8,CASSPPDSEAFF,TGTGCCAGCAGCCCCCCCGACTCTGAAGCTTTCTTT
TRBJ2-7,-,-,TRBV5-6,CASSFDINDPSEQYF,TGTGCCAGCAGCTTTGACATAAACGACCCCTCCGAGCAGTACTTC
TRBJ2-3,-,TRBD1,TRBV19,CASTPGTGADTQYF,TGTGCCAGTACTCCCGGGACAGGGGCAGATACGCAGTATTTT
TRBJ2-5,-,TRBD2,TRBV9,CASSLSGRWQETQYF,TGTGCCAGCAGCTTGAGCGGGAGATGGCAAGAGACCCAGTACTTC
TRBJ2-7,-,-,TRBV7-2,CASSLSWQGNHEQYF,TGTGCCAGCAGCTTAAGCTGGCAGGGGAACCACGAGCAGTACTTC
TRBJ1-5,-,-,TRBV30,CAWSVGRSQPQHF,TGTGCCTGGAGTGTGGGCAGAAGCCAGCCCCAGCATTTT
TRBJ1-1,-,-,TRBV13,CASSLESWAEKGRAFF,TGTGCCAGCAGCTTAGAATCCTGGGCCGAGAAAGGGAGGGCTTTCTTT
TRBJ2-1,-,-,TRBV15,CATSRASVHYNEQFF,TGTGCCACCAGCAGAGCCTCGGTGCACTACAATGAGCAGTTCTTC
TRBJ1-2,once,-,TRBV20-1,CSARQIYGYTF,TGCAGTGCTAGACAGATCTATGGCTACACCTTC
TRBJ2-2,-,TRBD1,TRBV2,CASSPRTGGTGELFF,TGTGCCAGCAGTCCACGGACAGGGGGAACCGGGGAGCTGTTTTTT
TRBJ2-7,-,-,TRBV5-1,CASSLGRTGYEQYF,TGCGCCAGCAGCTTGGGACGGACTGGCTACGAGCAGTACTTC
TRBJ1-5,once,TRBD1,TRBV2,CASSDPGQGANQPQHF,TGTGCCAGCAGTGACCCCGGACAGGGGGCAAATCAGCCCCAGCATTTT